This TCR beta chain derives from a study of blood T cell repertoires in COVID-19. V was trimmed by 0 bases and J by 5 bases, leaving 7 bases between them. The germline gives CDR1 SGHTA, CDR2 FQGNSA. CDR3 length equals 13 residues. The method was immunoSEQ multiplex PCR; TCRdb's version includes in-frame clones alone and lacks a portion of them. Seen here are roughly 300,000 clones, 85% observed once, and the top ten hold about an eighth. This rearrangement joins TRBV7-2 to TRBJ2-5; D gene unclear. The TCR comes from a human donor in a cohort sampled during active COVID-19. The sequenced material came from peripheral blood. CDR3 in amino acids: CASSLARGETQYF. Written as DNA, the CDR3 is TGTGCCAGCAGCTTAGCGCGAGGCGAGACCCAGTACTTC.